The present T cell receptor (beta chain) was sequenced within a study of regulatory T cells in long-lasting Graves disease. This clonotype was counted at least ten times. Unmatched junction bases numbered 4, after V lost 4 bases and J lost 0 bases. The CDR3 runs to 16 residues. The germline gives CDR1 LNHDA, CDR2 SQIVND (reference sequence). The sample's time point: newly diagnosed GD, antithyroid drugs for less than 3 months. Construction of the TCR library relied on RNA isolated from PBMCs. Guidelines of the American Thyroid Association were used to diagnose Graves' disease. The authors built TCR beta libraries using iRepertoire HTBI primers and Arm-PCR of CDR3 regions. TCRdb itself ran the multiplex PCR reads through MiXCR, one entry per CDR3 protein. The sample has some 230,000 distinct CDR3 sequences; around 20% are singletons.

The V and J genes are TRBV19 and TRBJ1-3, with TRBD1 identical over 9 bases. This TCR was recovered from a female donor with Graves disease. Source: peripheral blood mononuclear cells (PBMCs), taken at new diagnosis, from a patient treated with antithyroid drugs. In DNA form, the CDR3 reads TGTGCCAGTAGTAACCGACAGGGGGTCTCTGGAAACACCATATATTTT. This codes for CASSNRQGVSGNTIYF.